The 13 T cell receptor beta chains below all came from one sample that was sequenced in a study of CXCR3-negative and CXCR3-positive naive CD8 T cells. TRB cDNA libraries were made by UMI-labeled 5' RACE. TCRdb derives one entry per CDR3 protein from the 5' RACE reads, leaving out DNA. This listing includes around 6,700 distinct CDR3 sequences. Source material: naive CXCR3- CD8+ T cells from blood. Noted subset: CD45RO-CCR7+CD27+CD95- naive CD8+ T cells lacking CXCR3 (TNR3-). These receptors originate from a human donor in good health. Some clones in this sample may be carry-over from other donors' samples.

Considering frequency, this clonotype is medium-sized. V is TRBV10-3 and J is TRBJ2-7; TCRdb calls TRBD1, which cannot be checked without DNA. CDR3 length: 16 residues. CDR1 and CDR2 (germline): ENHRY, SYGVKD. The chain's CDR3 is CAISEPPGQITYEQYF.

Judged by frequency, this clonotype is medium-sized (0.01 to 0.1%). The V and J genes are TRBV21-1 and TRBJ1-1. TRBV21-1 is annotated as a pseudogene. This CDR3 is 13 amino acids long. CDR3 sequence reads: CASSSHLNTEAFF.

The gene calls are TRBV29-1 and TRBJ2-7. The CDR3 extends over 13 amino acids. CDR1 and CDR2 from the germline V gene are SQVTM and ANQGSEA. CDR3 region: CSVELGISNEQYF.

V and J are TRBV12-3 or TRBV12-4 and TRBJ1-5; TCRdb's assignment of TRBD1 cannot be checked, as there is no DNA. CDR3 length equals 11 residues. The CDR3 reads CGRSGNQPQHF.

The CDR3 region is CASSPAQSTGELFF. V and J are TRBV2 and TRBJ2-2; the TRBD1 assignment by TCRdb is unverifiable without DNA. The CDR3 extends over 14 amino acids. Per germline, CDR1 SNHLY and CDR2 FYNNEI. Complete variable domain (other parts from reference TRBV2 and TRBJ2-2): EPEVTQTPSHQVTQMGQEVILRCVPISNHLYFYWYRQILGQKVEFLVSFYNNEISEKSEIFDDQFSVERPDGSNFTLKIRSTKLEDSAMYFCASSPAQSTGELFFGEGSRLTVL.

The V and J genes are TRBV29-1 and TRBJ2-1; TCRdb reports TRBD1, a call that lacks DNA to check it against. The length of the CDR3 is 14 residues. From germline, CDR1 is SQVTM and CDR2 ANQGSEA. The CDR3 sequence is CSVEALQANNEQFF.

This clonotype shows up as medium-sized by frequency. This chain links TRBV18 with TRBJ2-2; as DNA is missing, the TRBD2 call by TCRdb cannot be tested. CDR3 length: 15 residues. Looked up from germline, CDR1 is KGHSH and CDR2 is LQKENI. The CDR3: CASSQMRVNTGELFF. The full variable domain, completed using reference TRBV18 and TRBJ2-2, is NAGVMQNPRHLVRRRGQEARLRCSPMKGHSHVYWYRQLPEEGLKFMVYLQKENIIDESGMPKERFSAEFPKEGPSILRIQQVVRGDSAAYFCASSQMRVNTGELFFGEGSRLTVL.

This clonotype is labeled medium-sized (0.01 to 0.1%) based on frequency. This rearrangement joins TRBV29-1 to TRBJ2-1; lacking DNA, the TRBD2 call made by TCRdb goes unchecked. The germline gives CDR1 SQVTM, CDR2 ANQGSEA. The CDR3 is 13 amino acids. This CDR3 reads CSGGTAGGNEQFF.

CDR3: CASSARETQYF. V is TRBV19 and J is TRBJ2-5; TCRdb returns TRBD2, unconfirmable since there is no DNA. The CDR3 runs 11 residues. In germline, CDR1 is LNHDA, CDR2 SQIVND (reference sequence).

This clonotype is identified as medium-sized (0.01 to 0.1%) from frequency. The genes are TRBV29-1 and TRBJ2-7; the TCRdb call, TRBD1, lacks DNA for checking. Germline CDR1 and CDR2: SQVTM and ANQGSEA. The CDR3 length is 14 residues. This CDR3 reads CSVEITGKGYEQYF.

This clonotype is classed as medium-sized (0.01 to 0.1%) by frequency. This chain connects TRBV12-3 or TRBV12-4 to TRBJ2-1. This CDR3 spans 12 amino acids. The CDR3 spells CASSQTNNEQFF.

This clonotype is classed as medium-sized by frequency. The chain combines TRBV28 with TRBJ2-7; absent DNA, TCRdb's TRBD2 call cannot be checked. The CDR3 contains 14 residues. In germline, CDR1 is MDHEN, CDR2 SYDVKM. CDR3: CASSSGLAGDEQYF.

This chain joins TRBV28 and TRBJ2-3. This CDR3 region has 14 residues. Germline V CDR1 and CDR2: MDHEN, SYDVKM. The CDR3 protein is CASSHQGMGDTQYF.